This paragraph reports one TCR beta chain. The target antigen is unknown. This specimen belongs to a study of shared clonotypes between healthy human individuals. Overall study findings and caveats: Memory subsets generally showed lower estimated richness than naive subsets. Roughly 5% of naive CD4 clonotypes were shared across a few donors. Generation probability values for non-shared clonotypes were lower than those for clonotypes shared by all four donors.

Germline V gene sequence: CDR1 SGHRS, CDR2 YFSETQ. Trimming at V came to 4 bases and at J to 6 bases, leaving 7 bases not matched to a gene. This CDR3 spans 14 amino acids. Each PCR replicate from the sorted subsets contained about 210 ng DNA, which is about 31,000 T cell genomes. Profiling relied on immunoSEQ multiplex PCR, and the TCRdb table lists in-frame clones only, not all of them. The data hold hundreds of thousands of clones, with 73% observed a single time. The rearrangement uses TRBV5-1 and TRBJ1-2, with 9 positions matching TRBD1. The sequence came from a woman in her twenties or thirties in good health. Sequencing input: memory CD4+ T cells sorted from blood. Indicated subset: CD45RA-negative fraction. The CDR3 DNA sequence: TGCGCCAGCAGCACAGATGGACAGGGGAATGGCTACACCTTC. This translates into CASSTDGQGNGYTF.